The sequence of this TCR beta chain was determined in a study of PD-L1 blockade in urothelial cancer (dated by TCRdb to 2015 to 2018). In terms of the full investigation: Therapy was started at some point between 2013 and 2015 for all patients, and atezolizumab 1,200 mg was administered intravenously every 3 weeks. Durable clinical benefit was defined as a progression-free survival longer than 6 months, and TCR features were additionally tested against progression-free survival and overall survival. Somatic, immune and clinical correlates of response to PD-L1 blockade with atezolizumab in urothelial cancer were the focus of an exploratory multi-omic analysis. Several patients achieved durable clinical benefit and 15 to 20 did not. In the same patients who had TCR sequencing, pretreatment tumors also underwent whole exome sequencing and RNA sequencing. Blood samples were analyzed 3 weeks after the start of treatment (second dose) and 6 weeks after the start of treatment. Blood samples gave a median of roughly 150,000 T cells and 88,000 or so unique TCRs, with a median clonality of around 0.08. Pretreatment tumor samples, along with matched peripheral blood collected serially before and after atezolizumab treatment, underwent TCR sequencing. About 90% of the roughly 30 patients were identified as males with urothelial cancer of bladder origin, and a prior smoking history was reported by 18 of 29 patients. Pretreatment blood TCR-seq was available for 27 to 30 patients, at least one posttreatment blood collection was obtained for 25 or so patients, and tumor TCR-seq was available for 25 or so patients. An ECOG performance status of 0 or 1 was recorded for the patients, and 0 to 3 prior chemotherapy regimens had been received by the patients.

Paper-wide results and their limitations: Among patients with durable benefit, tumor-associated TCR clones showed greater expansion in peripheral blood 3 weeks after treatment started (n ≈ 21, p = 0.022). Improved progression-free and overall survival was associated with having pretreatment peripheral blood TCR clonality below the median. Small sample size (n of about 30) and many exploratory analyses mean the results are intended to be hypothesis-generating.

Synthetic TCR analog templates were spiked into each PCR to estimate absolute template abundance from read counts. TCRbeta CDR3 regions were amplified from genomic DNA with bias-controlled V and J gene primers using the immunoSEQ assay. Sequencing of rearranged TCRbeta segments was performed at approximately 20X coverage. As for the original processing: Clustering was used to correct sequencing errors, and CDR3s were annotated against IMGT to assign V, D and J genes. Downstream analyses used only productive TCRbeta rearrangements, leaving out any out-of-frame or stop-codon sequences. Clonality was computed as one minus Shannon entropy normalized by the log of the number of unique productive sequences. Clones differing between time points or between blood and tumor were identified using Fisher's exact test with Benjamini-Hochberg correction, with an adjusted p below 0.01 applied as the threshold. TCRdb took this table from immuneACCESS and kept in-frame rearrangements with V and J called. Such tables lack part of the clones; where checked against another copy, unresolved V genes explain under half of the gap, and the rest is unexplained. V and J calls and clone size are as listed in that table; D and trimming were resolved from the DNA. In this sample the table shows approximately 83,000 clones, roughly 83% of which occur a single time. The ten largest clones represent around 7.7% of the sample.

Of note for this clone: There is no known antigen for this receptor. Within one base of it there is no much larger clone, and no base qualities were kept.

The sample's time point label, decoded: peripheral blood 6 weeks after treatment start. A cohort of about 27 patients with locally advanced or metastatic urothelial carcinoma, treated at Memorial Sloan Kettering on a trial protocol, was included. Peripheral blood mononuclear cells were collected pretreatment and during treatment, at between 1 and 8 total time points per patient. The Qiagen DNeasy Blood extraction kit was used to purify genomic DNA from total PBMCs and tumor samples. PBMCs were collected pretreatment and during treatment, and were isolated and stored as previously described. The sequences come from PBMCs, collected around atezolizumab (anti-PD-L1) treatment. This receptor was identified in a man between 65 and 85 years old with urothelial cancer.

CDR3 reads: CSVVQTGFEQETQYF. The DNA reads TGCAGCGTTGTTCAGACAGGGTTTGAGCAAGAGACCCAGTACTTC. The V and J genes are TRBV29-1 and TRBJ2-5; TRBD1 lines up with 7 middle nucleotides. Including the terminal cysteine and phenylalanine, the CDR3 comprises 15 residues. The entry retains the CDR3 DNA only, 45 bases that are in frame from base 1. Taken from the germline V gene, the CDR1 and CDR2 loops are SQVTM and ANQGSEA. The junction shows trimming of 4 bases on V and 2 bases on J, and the gene matches do not reach 10 bases of it.